This section outlines one T cell receptor (beta chain) sequence together with its context. This clonotype appeared many times. The antigen it binds to is not known. Base-call qualities are not available, and no considerably larger clone is one nucleotide away. There are 14 amino acids in the CDR3, from cysteine to phenylalanine inclusive. The only DNA kept is the CDR3, 42 bases in frame from the first base. In the germline V gene, CDR1 corresponds to KGHDR and CDR2 to SFDVKD. V loses 3 bases of germline sequence and J loses 4 bases, and the interval between the two ends is 8 bases. This sample was taken from a study of molecular identifiers for immune sequencing clone quantification (dated by TCRdb to 2017 to 2018). General notes on the study: For a replicate experiment, the RNA from either approximately 20,000 or 100,000 naive CD8 T cells was divided into five aliquots, and four of those aliquots went on to sequencing. The study was a methods study using CD8 T cells to benchmark molecular-identifier clustering-based TCR repertoire sequencing (MIDCIRS) and TCR RNA copy counting. Here is what the overall study found, with its caveats: Spiked-in Jurkat TCR RNA equal to a single cell's worth was reported to be detectable even within 1,100,000 naive CD8 T cells. Modeling indicated 2.5 to 3 TCR RNA copies recovered per cell, compared with 7.5 to 10 by digital PCR, which implies a capture efficiency of around 31%. The sizes of highly expanded clones could end up underestimated when identical TCR molecules share a barcode. The naive libraries included spiked-in Jurkat TCR RNA (fewer than eleven copies' worth), and this Jurkat TCR RNA is not part of the donor repertoire. In CMV-specific effector cells, over 98% of molecules were held by clones above 20 RNA copies, whereas under 1% of molecules were held by such clones in naive cells. When barcode sub-clustering was omitted, TCR diversity was inflated by chimeric consensus sequences, with chimeras reaching as high as 47%.

Libraries were built with PCR. The instrument was an Illumina HiSeq 4000. Bulk TCR libraries were generated as previously described, with the TCR primers listed in Table S5 used. Purification of total RNA was performed with the Qiagen AllPrep DNA/RNA kit. Before analysis, reads from multiple sequencing runs of the same library were pooled. In the original analysis: Reads were retained only if their TCR constant sequence matched exactly, and those retained reads were trimmed to 150 nt and grouped according to their 12-nt molecular barcodes. Reads inside each barcode group were sub-clustered using a 15% Levenshtein threshold, and a quality-weighted consensus sequence was constructed for each RNA molecule. Non-functional sequences were filtered out, along with any lower-count sequence sitting one edit away from another sequence. Based on fitting two negative binomial distributions, any barcode sub-cluster with under 20% of the maximum read count was discarded. The public reads were reprocessed in TCRdb via fastp at Q25 and MiXCR, keeping in-frame beta chains. Merged by CDR3 protein, the rows form single entries marked with the most common genes and DNA. For this entry, the V and J calls and clone size follow TCRdb and not the study's own pipeline. This sample has approximately 670,000 distinct CDR3 sequences in its table, and just under 20% of those were observed once. The ten top clones hold 0.85% of the sample.

Naive CD8 T cell libraries were made from approximately 22,000 to 940,000 sorted cells using 10%, 30% or 50% of purified RNA. On a BD FACSAria II, naive CD8 T cells were FACS-sorted as CD8+CD4-CCR7+CD45RA+ and collected into RLT Plus buffer. Ten to eleven TCR copies' worth of Jurkat RNA were spiked into about 19,000-1,000,000 naive CD8 T cell samples to test detection sensitivity. CD8 T cells were enriched using RosetteSep CD8+ T Cell Enrichment Cocktail and Ficoll-Paque, and the enriched cells then underwent ACK red cell lysis. The sequence was obtained from a human donor in good health. Some libraries in this study had Jurkat cell RNA spiked in. Sequencing was done on a sample of naive CD8+ T cells from blood, with Jurkat cell RNA spiked in. The cell subset or site tag for this specimen amounts to: FACS-sorted CD8+CD4-CCR7+CD45RA+ naive T cells. The V and J genes are TRBV24-1 and TRBJ2-2; the D segment cannot be called with confidence. The bases read TGTGCCACCAGTGATCCCGACACCACCGGGGAGCTGTTTTTT. Protein translation: CATSDPDTTGELFF.